A single sample is the source of the 29 T cell receptor beta chains below, sequenced in a study of monozygotic twins with inflammatory bowel disease. TCRdb re-called the 5' RACE reads; every CDR3 protein appears as one record, without DNA. Recorded for this sample: around 410,000 distinct CDR3 sequences. The source material was blood. These receptors came from a human donor with ulcerative colitis or Crohn's disease, or a healthy co-twin of an affected twin (not recorded which).

The chain has TRBV27 and TRBJ1-6; absent DNA, TCRdb's TRBD1 call cannot be checked. Germline loops: CDR1 MNHEY, CDR2 SMNVEV (reference sequence). This CDR3 spans 18 amino acids. The CDR3 sequence: CASRPDRGFRSYNSPLHF.

The chain joins TRBV20-1 to TRBJ1-5. CDR1 and CDR2 from the germline V gene are DFQATT and SNEGSKA (reference sequence). The CDR3 runs to 17 residues. This chain's CDR3 is CSAISRSGALINQPQHF.

This chain connects TRBV7-2 to TRBJ2-5; TCRdb designates TRBD2, a call that cannot be tested without DNA. There are 16 residues in the CDR3. Germline CDR1 is SGHTA and CDR2 is FQGNSA. This chain's CDR3 is CASSLFLAGGPETQYF.

The V call is TRBV14, the J call TRBJ1-5; as DNA is missing, the TRBD1 call by TCRdb cannot be tested. This CDR3 is built from 14 residues. The germline CDR1 and CDR2 sequences are SGHDN and FVKESK. CDR3: CASSQFGNSQPQHF.

The chain carries TRBV7-2 and TRBJ2-7; TCRdb designates TRBD1, a call that cannot be tested without DNA. In germline, CDR1 is SGHTA, CDR2 FQGNSA. The CDR3 spans 13 residues. CDR3 region: CASSWDNGYEQYF. The variable domain in full, completed from reference TRBV7-2 and TRBJ2-7, reads GAGVSQSPSNKVTEKGKDVELRCDPISGHTALYWYRQSLGQGLEFLIYFQGNSAPDKSGLPSDRFSAERTGGSVSTLTIQRTQQEDSAVYLCASSWDNGYEQYFGPGTRLTVT.

The V call is TRBV5-1, the J call TRBJ2-1; TCRdb lists TRBD1, though no DNA is available to test this call. The CDR3 is 14 residues long. CDR1 SGHRS and CDR2 YFSETQ come from the germline V gene. CDR3 loop: CASSRTGRGDEQFF. Combining the CDR3 with reference TRBV5-1 and TRBJ2-1 gives the whole variable domain KAGVTQTPRYLIKTRGQQVTLSCSPISGHRSVSWYQQTPGQGLQFLFEYFSETQRNKGNFPGRFSGRQFSNSRSEMNVSTLELGDSALYLCASSRTGRGDEQFFGPGTRLTVL.

The V and J genes are TRBV7-3 and TRBJ2-5; the TCRdb D gene call, TRBD2, has no DNA to confirm it. The CDR3 consists of 15 residues. From germline, CDR1 is SGHTA and CDR2 FQGTGA. CDR3 residues: CASSLRGRGEETQYF.

V is TRBV7-3 and J is TRBJ2-7; TCRdb's D call, TRBD1, is unchecked because there is no DNA. Germline values: CDR1 SGHTA, CDR2 FQGTGA. The CDR3 loop spans 14 amino acids. Here the CDR3 reads CASSRTGGRNEQYF.

V is TRBV5-1 and J is TRBJ2-1. Looked up from germline, CDR1 is SGHRS and CDR2 is YFSETQ. The CDR3 length is 16 residues. This CDR3 is CASSSSNTGFVDEQFF.

The chain recombines TRBV20-1 with TRBJ2-7; with no DNA, the TCRdb D assignment of TRBD2 cannot be verified. CDR1 and CDR2 (germline): DFQATT, SNEGSKA (reference sequence). The CDR3 spans 16 residues. The CDR3 loop reads CSARISIGTASYEQYF.

The chain joins TRBV20-1 to TRBJ1-6; the D call of TRBD1 rests on TCRdb alone, since no DNA is present to check it. The CDR3 spans 15 residues. CDR1 and CDR2 (germline): DFQATT, SNEGSKA (reference sequence). The CDR3 spells CSASTYGQGNSPLHF.

The chain is built from TRBV29-1 and TRBJ2-1; the TCRdb call, TRBD2, lacks DNA for checking. Germline-derived CDR1 and CDR2 are SQVTM and ANQGSEA. This CDR3 has 15 residues. The CDR3: CSVTPTGGGNNEQFF.

The J gene is TRBJ2-7, the V gene TRBV29-1; TCRdb returns TRBD2, unconfirmable since there is no DNA. The CDR3 extends over 12 amino acids. Germline V gene lookup returns CDR1 SQVTM and CDR2 ANQGSEA. CDR3 region: CSVPGGGYEQYF.

This chain joins TRBV7-9 and TRBJ1-1; the D call of TRBD1 rests on TCRdb alone, since no DNA is present to check it. The CDR3 has 12 residues. Germline assignment: CDR1 SEHNR and CDR2 FQNEAQ (reference sequence). CDR3 sequence reads: CASSLGQPRAFF.

The rearrangement uses TRBV27 and TRBJ2-1; TCRdb reports TRBD2, a call that lacks DNA to check it against. Germline V gene lookup returns CDR1 MNHEY and CDR2 SMNVEV (reference sequence). The CDR3 is 16 amino acids. The CDR3 reads CASSPRLAGGNHEQFF.

The chain couples TRBV25-1 to TRBJ1-1; TCRdb outputs TRBD1, but without DNA this stays unchecked. Germline CDR1 and CDR2: MGHDK and SYGVNS. The CDR3 sequence is 12 residues long. The CDR3 region is CASRQGATEAFF.

The chain employs TRBV2 and TRBJ2-2; TCRdb returns TRBD2, unconfirmable since there is no DNA. This CDR3 has 15 amino acids. Germline CDR1 reads SNHLY; CDR2 reads FYNNEI. The CDR3 reads CASSVERRNTGELFF.

The rearrangement links TRBV7-2 to TRBJ2-1; TCRdb designates TRBD2, a call that cannot be tested without DNA. Germline V gene lookup returns CDR1 SGHTA and CDR2 FQGNSA. The CDR3 totals 15 residues. The CDR3: CASSKIAGGYNEQFF.

The CDR3: CASSPRAGETQYF. The chain employs TRBV18 and TRBJ2-5. The germline gives CDR1 KGHSH, CDR2 LQKENI. The CDR3 is 13 residues long.

The chain carries TRBV6-2 or TRBV6-3 and TRBJ2-7; TCRdb's D gene call, TRBD2, goes unchecked for lack of DNA. The CDR3 runs 18 residues. The germline V gene has CDR1 MNHEY and CDR2 SVGEGT. CDR3 residues: CASSYAGLGSEVGYEQYF.

The J gene is TRBJ1-5, the V gene TRBV20-1; TCRdb indicates TRBD1, and absent DNA this call remains unverified. Germline loops: CDR1 DFQATT, CDR2 SNEGSKA (reference sequence). The CDR3 is 15 residues long. This chain's CDR3 is CSATPRTGGDQPQHF.

J is TRBJ1-5 and V is TRBV19; TCRdb designates TRBD1, a call that cannot be tested without DNA. The CDR3 covers 14 residues. Germline V gives CDR1 LNHDA, CDR2 SQIVND (reference sequence). Here the CDR3 reads CASSRRTVDQPQHF.

The chain links TRBV2 to TRBJ2-1; TCRdb returns TRBD1, unconfirmable since there is no DNA. The CDR3 consists of 16 residues. Germline lookup yields CDR1 SNHLY and CDR2 FYNNEI. This chain's CDR3 is CASSDNRQGAKNEQFF.

V and J are TRBV5-1 and TRBJ2-7; TCRdb names TRBD1, which stays unverified in the absence of DNA. CDR3 size: 14 residues. The germline gives CDR1 SGHRS, CDR2 YFSETQ. CDR3 region: CASSLTRDRVSWYF.

This chain links TRBV27 with TRBJ1-2; with no DNA, the TCRdb D assignment of TRBD1 cannot be verified. Germline V gene data show CDR1 as MNHEY and CDR2 as SMNVEV (reference sequence). This CDR3 region has 13 residues. The CDR3 sequence: CASSLGGANGYTF.

The V and J genes are TRBV5-6 and TRBJ2-3; the D gene TCRdb calls, TRBD2, cannot be checked with no DNA. Per germline, CDR1 SGHDT and CDR2 YYEEEE. The CDR3 sequence is 18 residues long. CDR3 sequence reads: CASSLAGEGVFGTDTQYF.

The chain combines TRBV20-1 with TRBJ1-6; TCRdb calls TRBD1, which cannot be checked without DNA. The length of the CDR3 is 18 residues. Germline-derived CDR1 and CDR2 are DFQATT and SNEGSKA (reference sequence). CDR3 residues: CSARDSSGQGVGNSPLHF.

J is TRBJ2-1 and V is TRBV11-2; the D call of TRBD1 rests on TCRdb alone, since no DNA is present to check it. Germline CDR1 reads SGHAT; CDR2 reads FQNNGV. This CDR3 contains 15 residues. The CDR3 loop reads CASSPTGQTYNEQFF.

V and J are TRBV6-2 or TRBV6-3 and TRBJ2-4. The CDR3 consists of 17 residues. From germline, CDR1 is MNHEY and CDR2 SVGEGT. The CDR3 reads CASSYPDRRSVKNIQYF.